One and the same sample provided the 11 T cell receptor beta chains below, sequenced in a study of cytomegalovirus exposure and HLA in healthy donors. PCR employed 60 Vbeta and 13 Jbeta primers. Assay: immunoSEQ multiplex PCR; the TCRdb copy retains only in-frame clones and omits some. The sample consists of about 180,000 clones, 70% to 80% of them appearing once. The sample was PBMCs. The receptors stem from a woman aged 40 to 49 in good health and CMV-seronegative.

This clone was seen only a few times. The V call is TRBV5-1, the J call TRBJ1-2; D remains unclear. The germline V gene encodes CDR1 SGHRS and CDR2 YFSETQ. V gave up 6 bases and J gave up 2 bases, with 14 bases separating them. The CDR3 contains 14 residues. This chain's CDR3 is CASKASGGNYGYTF. Here the CDR3 DNA reads TGCGCCAGCAAAGCCTCGGGAGGGAACTATGGCTACACCTTC. Drawing the rest from reference TRBV5-1 and TRBJ1-2, the complete variable domain is KAGVTQTPRYLIKTRGQQVTLSCSPISGHRSVSWYQQTPGQGLQFLFEYFSETQRNKGNFPGRFSGRQFSNSRSEMNVSTLELGDSALYLCASKASGGNYGYTFGSGTRLTVV.

This clone was observed a few times. V and J are TRBV28 and TRBJ1-1; 8 positions match TRBD1. Trimming at V came to 4 bases and at J to 2 bases, leaving 6 bases not matched to a gene. Germline V gives CDR1 MDHEN, CDR2 SYDVKM. The CDR3 contains 15 residues. Written as DNA, the CDR3 is TGTGCCAGCAGTTCCGCCGGACAGGGAAACACTGAAGCTTTCTTT. The encoded protein is CASSSAGQGNTEAFF.

The CDR3 spells CASSTSGGKETQYF. CDR3 DNA: TGTGCCAGCAGCACTAGCGGGGGCAAAGAGACCCAGTACTTC. This chain uses TRBV7-2 with TRBJ2-5; 11 positions match TRBD2. The V gene end was trimmed by 5 bases and the J gene end by 3 bases; junction bases not matched to a gene: 2. There are 14 residues in the CDR3. Germline CDR1 and CDR2: SGHTA and FQGNSA.

The J gene is TRBJ2-7, the V gene TRBV28; D may be TRBD1 (5 bases). Germline V gives CDR1 MDHEN, CDR2 SYDVKM. There are 12 residues in the CDR3. Trimming removed 6 bases at V and 4 bases at J, with 10 bases between. CDR3 amino acids: CASRQADYEQYF. The CDR3 DNA sequence: TGTGCCAGCAGACAGGCTGATTACGAGCAGTACTTC.

The chain recombines TRBV7-9 with TRBJ2-5; tentative D call: TRBD1 (6 bases). Germline CDR1 reads SEHNR; CDR2 reads FQNEAQ (reference sequence). The CDR3 sequence is 12 residues long. V was pared by 8 bases and J by 2 bases, with 9 bases between. The CDR3 DNA follows: TGTGCCAGCCGGCAGGGGCAAGAGACCCAGTACTTC. Encoded protein: CASRQGQETQYF.

The CDR3 nucleotides read TGTGCCAGCAGCACCGGACAGGTGAACTATGGCTACACCTTC. This encodes CASSTGQVNYGYTF. The chain has TRBV5-4 and TRBJ1-2; 7 bases align to TRBD1. V trimming: 4 bases; J trimming: 2 bases; junction bases outside the gene matches: 5. CDR1 and CDR2 (germline): SGHNT, YYREEE (reference sequence). The CDR3 length is 14 residues.

This chain uses TRBV28 with TRBJ2-4, with TRBD2 identical over 11 bases. Germline V gene sequence: CDR1 MDHEN, CDR2 SYDVKM. V dropped 6 bases and J dropped 3; count of bases not matched to a gene: 13. The CDR3 is 18 amino acids. The CDR3: CASRLDVAGGFGKNIQYF. CDR3 DNA sequence: TGTGCCAGCAGATTGGACGTAGCGGGAGGGTTTGGCAAAAACATTCAGTACTTC.

The rearrangement links TRBV7-9 to TRBJ1-3; D remains ambiguous. Looked up from germline, CDR1 is SEHNR and CDR2 is FQNEAQ (reference sequence). The CDR3 extends over 15 amino acids. V lost 3 bases and J 0 bases, leaving 9 bases between the germline ends. CDR3 sequence: CASSLAGLSGNTIYF. Written as DNA, the CDR3 is TGTGCCAGCAGCTTGGCAGGCCTCTCTGGAAACACCATATATTTT.

The chain has TRBV7-2 and TRBJ1-5; D may be TRBD1 (5 bases). This CDR3 has 13 residues. With 5 bases removed from V and 4 bases from J, the gap between germline ends came to 9 bases. Germline assignment: CDR1 SGHTA and CDR2 FQGNSA. The CDR3 loop is CASSPDRNQPQHF. In DNA form, the CDR3 reads TGTGCCAGCAGCCCTGACAGAAATCAGCCCCAGCATTTT.

This chain connects TRBV5-6 to TRBJ2-5; 8 positions agree with TRBD1. J was trimmed by 1 base and V by 4 bases; bases with no gene match: 9. Germline V gene lookup returns CDR1 SGHDT and CDR2 YYEEEE. The CDR3 contains 16 residues. CDR3 in DNA: TGTGCCAGCAGCCTAAATCAGGGGGCTGGCCAAGAGACCCAGTACTTC. It encodes CASSLNQGAGQETQYF.

This sequence joins TRBV9 and TRBJ1-1; TRBD1 matches at 9 bases. The germline V gene encodes CDR1 SGDLS and CDR2 YYNGEE. V dropped 5 bases and J dropped 1; count of bases not matched to a gene: 6. The CDR3 sequence is 15 residues long. This CDR3 is CASRWTGDSNTEAFF. The DNA of the CDR3 is TGTGCCAGCAGGTGGACAGGGGACTCGAACACTGAAGCTTTCTTT.